This T cell receptor (beta chain) was found in a study of T cell responses to AZD1222 COVID-19 vaccine. Sequenced by immunoSEQ multiplex PCR; TCRdb stores in-frame clones only, minus some. The profile shows around 150,000 clones, roughly 90% of them singletons. Germline-derived CDR1 and CDR2 are LGHNT and FRNRAP. The CDR3 spans 15 residues. The V segment lost 7 bases and the J segment 2 bases; nucleotides outside the gene matches: 8. A single count supports this clone. V and J are TRBV12-5 and TRBJ2-7; 10 bases align to TRBD1. The sample in question was peripheral blood, obtained on day 0 of AZD1222 vaccination. The sequence derives from an adult in good health. CDR3: CASALGQGLTYEQYF. Here the CDR3 DNA reads TGTGCTAGTGCCCTGGGACAGGGGCTAACCTACGAGCAGTACTTC.